A single sample is the source of the 25 T cell receptor beta chains below, sequenced in a study of blood T cells in healthy people across ages. Sample-barcoded 5' priming and a J-beta primer mix drove a second PCR of roughly 6 to 12 cycles. TCRdb ran MiXCR on the 5' RACE reads and lists one entry per CDR3 protein. The sample gives about 600,000 distinct CDR3 sequences, around 50% of which show up once; roughly 25% is in the top ten. The sequenced sample consisted of blood. These receptors all come from an elderly man in good health.

The table lists this clonotype with a few counts. The rearrangement uses TRBV3-1 and TRBJ2-7, with D tentatively TRBD2 (6 bases). Trimming pared 1 base from V and 2 bases from J, leaving 12 bases between. Germline V gene data show CDR1 as LGHDT and CDR2 as YNNKEL (reference sequence). The length of the CDR3 is 15 residues. The CDR3 protein is CASSQGSGGAYEQYF. In DNA, the CDR3 is TGTGCCAGCAGCCAAGGTAGCGGCGGAGCCTACGAGCAGTACTTC.

The chain combines TRBV5-1 with TRBJ1-2, with D maybe TRBD1 (6 bases). V was clipped by 2 bases and J by 8 bases, with 16 bases between them. The germline V gene encodes CDR1 SGHRS and CDR2 YFSETQ. The CDR3 runs to 14 residues. This CDR3 reads CASSFMGQGQGYTF. As DNA, the CDR3 is TGCGCCAGCAGCTTCATGGGGCAGGGGCAGGGCTACACCTTC.

This clonotype was recorded a few times. The V and J genes are TRBV5-6 and TRBJ1-4; 7 nucleotides line up with TRBD1. The trim removed 4 bases at V and 8 bases at J, leaving 11 bases unmatched. The V gene's germline CDR1 is SGHDT and CDR2 YYEEEE. This CDR3 has 15 residues. The CDR3 DNA reads TGTGCCAGCAGCCCGAAGACAGGGTTTCAGGAAAAACTGTTTTTT. This codes for CASSPKTGFQEKLFF.

The chain has TRBV12-3 or TRBV12-4 and TRBJ2-7; 13 bases are a match to TRBD2. This CDR3 has 18 amino acids. The J segment lost 1 base and the V segment lost 6 bases, leaving 12 bases of the junction unmatched. CDR3 DNA: TGTGCCAGCAGGCCAACTAAGGGACTAGCGGGAAGGTCCTACGAGCAGTACTTC. It yields the protein CASRPTKGLAGRSYEQYF.

The V gene is TRBV9, the J gene TRBJ2-7; the match to TRBD2 covers 9 bases. Germline lookup yields CDR1 SGDLS and CDR2 YYNGEE. J gave up 7 bases and V 0 bases, and 8 bases lay outside the gene matches. This CDR3 has 15 amino acids. The CDR3 protein is CASSVAAGLANEQYF. DNA of the CDR3: TGTGCCAGCAGCGTAGCTGCGGGACTAGCCAATGAGCAGTACTTC.

Many counts were recorded for this clonotype. The chain couples TRBV6-2 or TRBV6-3 to TRBJ2-7; D assignment may be TRBD1 or TRBD2 (5 bases each). V lost 6 bases and J lost 0, with 12 bases in between. The CDR3 spans 14 residues. Per the germline V gene, CDR1 is MNHEY and CDR2 is SVGEGT. CDR3 loop: CASSLGTYSYEQYF. The CDR3 DNA sequence: TGTGCCAGCAGCTTGGGGACGTACTCCTACGAGCAGTACTTC.

The CDR3, as DNA: TGTGCCAGCGGGGGTGGACGTGGCTACACCTTC. It encodes CASGGGRGYTF. This rearrangement joins TRBV27 to TRBJ1-2; weak D call: TRBD1 (5 bases). V was trimmed by 8 bases and J by 7 bases, leaving 11 bases between them. CDR3 length: 11 residues. The germline V gene encodes CDR1 MNHEY and CDR2 SMNVEV (reference sequence).

The CDR3 reads CSPTGGDSPLHF. For the CDR3, the DNA is TGCAGCCCGACAGGGGGCGATTCACCCCTCCACTTT. The J gene is TRBJ1-6, the V gene TRBV20-1; 10 bases are shared with TRBD1. CDR3 length: 12 residues. The germline gives CDR1 DFQATT, CDR2 SNEGSKA (reference sequence).

DNA for the CDR3: TGTGCCAGCAGCCAACTCCAGGGAAGCGGCTACACCTTC. Its translation is CASSQLQGSGYTF. This chain links TRBV3-1 with TRBJ1-2; D perhaps matches TRBD1 (5 bases). The CDR3 length is 13 residues. CDR1 is LGHDT and CDR2 is YNNKEL in the germline V gene (reference sequence). V lost 2 bases and J lost 8, with 12 bases in between.

This chain connects TRBV4-2 to TRBJ2-3; TRBD2 matches at 10 bases. The CDR3 consists of 15 residues. J was trimmed by 4 bases and V by 2 bases; bases with no gene match: 3. Germline CDR1 LGHNA, CDR2 YNFKEQ. The DNA of the CDR3 is TGTGCCAGCAGCCAACTAGCGGGAGACTCAGATACGCAGTATTTT. Translated: CASSQLAGDSDTQYF.

The count of this clonotype is one. A junction boundary mismatches the germline segment, possibly from a read error. The J gene is TRBJ2-2, the V gene TRBV6-6; 8 bases are shared with TRBD1. Germline V gene data show CDR1 as MNHNY and CDR2 as SVGAGI (reference sequence). The length of the CDR3 is 16 residues. This CDR3 reads CASGYAGTGNTGELFF. CDR3 DNA sequence: TGTGCCAGCGGTTACGCCGGGACAGGGAACACCGGGGAGCTGTTTTTT.

The chain uses TRBV7-9 and TRBJ2-7; 7 bases fit TRBD2. The J call is doubtful: the DNA matches TRBJ2-5 better. Germline CDR1 and CDR2: SEHNR and FQNEAQ (reference sequence). The CDR3 is 17 amino acids. As DNA, the CDR3 is TGTGCCAGCAACTCTCTTAGCAGCGGACTAGTTTATGAGACCCAGTACTTC. It encodes CASNSLSSGLVYETQYF.

The chain has TRBV6-6 and TRBJ2-3, with TRBD2 matching over 8 bases. CDR3 length: 15 residues. The trim removed 6 bases at V and 2 bases at J, leaving 7 bases unmatched. Germline lookup yields CDR1 MNHNY and CDR2 SVGAGI (reference sequence). CDR3 sequence (DNA): TGTGCCAGCAGATATCGGGGGGGTGACACAGATACGCAGTATTTT. Translating it yields CASRYRGGDTDTQYF.

V gene TRBV7-2 combines with J gene TRBJ2-7; D ambiguous. This CDR3 contains 15 residues. Trimming left V 1 base short and J 0 bases short, with 10 bases between. The germline V gene encodes CDR1 SGHTA and CDR2 FQGNSA. CDR3 DNA sequence: TGTGCCAGCAGCTTAGGGCAGACGCCCTCCTACGAGCAGTACTTC. Amino acid sequence: CASSLGQTPSYEQYF. Variable domain in full (rest from reference TRBV7-2 and TRBJ2-7): GAGVSQSPSNKVTEKGKDVELRCDPISGHTALYWYRQSLGQGLEFLIYFQGNSAPDKSGLPSDRFSAERTGGSVSTLTIQRTQQEDSAVYLCASSLGQTPSYEQYFGPGTRLTVT.

V gene TRBV7-3 combines with J gene TRBJ2-3; 15 bases match TRBD2. In germline, CDR1 is SGHTA, CDR2 FQGTGA. Germline trimming cut 5 bases from V and 4 bases from J; bases unmatched to any gene: 7. This CDR3 region has 17 residues. This CDR3 reads CASSPRGLAGGPDTQYF. For the CDR3, the DNA is TGTGCCAGCAGCCCCAGGGGACTAGCGGGAGGCCCAGATACGCAGTATTTT. The full variable domain, in which reference TRBV7-3 and TRBJ2-3 provide the parts outside the CDR3, is GAGVSQTPSNKVTEKGKYVELRCDPISGHTALYWYRQSLGQGPEFLIYFQGTGAADDSGLPNDRFFAVRPEGSVSTLKIQRTERGDSAVYLCASSPRGLAGGPDTQYFGPGTRLTVL.

The rearrangement links TRBV7-2 to TRBJ2-7, with TRBD2 matching over 10 bases. Per the germline V gene, CDR1 is SGHTA and CDR2 is FQGNSA. The ends lost 4 bases at V and 4 bases at J; junction bases unmatched: 7. This CDR3 is built from 15 residues. The CDR3 loop is CASSSRAGGPYEQYF. DNA of the CDR3: TGTGCCAGCAGCTCAAGAGCGGGGGGGCCTTACGAGCAGTACTTC.

This rearrangement joins TRBV2 to TRBJ2-4; D assignment may be TRBD1 or TRBD2 (6 bases each). Trimming removed 8 bases from V and 4 bases from J, with 18 bases in between. CDR3 length: 15 residues. Germline V gene data show CDR1 as SNHLY and CDR2 as FYNNEI. As DNA, the CDR3 is TGTGCCAGCCTCGGGGGCGTAGATTTTAAAAACATTCAGTACTTC. This gives the protein CASLGGVDFKNIQYF.

CDR3 nucleotide sequence: TGTGCCTGGAGTCCTTCTGGAGGGAATACGCAGTATTTT. Translation gives CAWSPSGGNTQYF. The V call is TRBV30, the J call TRBJ2-3; TRBD2 might be the D (6 bases). The CDR3 is 13 amino acids. The V end was cut by 2 bases, the J end by 7 bases, with 13 bases between. Germline CDR1 GTSNPN, CDR2 SVGIG (reference sequence).

The genes are TRBV7-9 and TRBJ1-2; a possible D gene is TRBD1 (5 bases). From germline, CDR1 is SEHNR and CDR2 FQNEAQ (reference sequence). CDR3 length: 14 amino acids. Trimming pared 0 bases from V and 0 bases from J, leaving 5 bases between. Here the CDR3 reads CASSLARANYGYTF. CDR3 coding DNA: TGTGCCAGCAGCTTAGCCAGGGCTAACTATGGCTACACCTTC.

V gene TRBV9 combines with J gene TRBJ2-5; 9 bases match TRBD2. Trimming removed 3 bases from V and 3 bases from J; junction bases left unmatched: 3. CDR1 and CDR2 (germline): SGDLS, YYNGEE. The CDR3 totals 14 residues. In nucleotides, the CDR3 is TGTGCCAGCAGCGCGGGACTAGCTAAAGAGACCCAGTACTTC. Translated, it gives CASSAGLAKETQYF.

Points on this clonotype: With a much larger clone just one base away, this may be a read error. This sequence joins TRBV20-1 and TRBJ2-1; D unclear. Per the germline V gene, CDR1 is DFQATT and CDR2 is SNEGSKA (reference sequence). The CDR3 has 18 residues. CDR3 region: CGVRPLGLILLKGNEQFF. In DNA form, the CDR3 reads TGCGGTGTCCGGCCCCTGGGCCTTATCCTTCTTAAGGGCAATGAGCAGTTCTTC.

The CDR3 spells CASSDRLNYGYTF. The CDR3 region has the DNA TGTGCCAGCAGTGACAGATTAAACTATGGCTACACCTTC. The rearrangement uses TRBV25-1 and TRBJ1-2, with no clear D. Trimming left V 3 bases short and J 2 bases short, with 7 bases between. Germline V gene data show CDR1 as MGHDK and CDR2 as SYGVNS. The CDR3 totals 13 residues.

CDR3 region: CSAREQREPGELFF. The CDR3, as DNA: TGCAGTGCTAGAGAGCAGCGGGAGCCCGGGGAGCTGTTTTTT. This sequence joins TRBV20-1 and TRBJ2-2; 8 nucleotides agree with TRBD2. This CDR3 comprises 14 residues. Germline loops: CDR1 DFQATT, CDR2 SNEGSKA (reference sequence). J lost 6 bases, V lost 0 bases, and 3 bases had no gene match.

As DNA, the CDR3 is TGTGCCAGCAGTTACTTTAGGGGGGGGTCCCCCGATCAGCCCCAGCATTTT. The encoded protein is CASSYFRGGSPDQPQHF. The chain carries TRBV6-2 or TRBV6-3 and TRBJ1-5, with D perhaps TRBD1 (6 bases). Per the germline V gene, CDR1 is MNHEY and CDR2 is SVGEGT. The CDR3 covers 17 residues. V was trimmed by 1 base and J by 5 bases, leaving 18 bases between them.

This clonotype was detected only once. The rearrangement uses TRBV5-1 and TRBJ1-1; D gene uncertain. V dropped 1 base and J dropped 10 bases, with 17 bases sitting between them. Germline-derived CDR1 and CDR2 are SGHRS and YFSETQ. The CDR3 extends over 14 amino acids. This CDR3 is CASSLIPRDKGAFF. In nucleotides, the CDR3 is TGCGCCAGCAGCTTGATCCCCCGTGACAAGGGAGCTTTCTTT.